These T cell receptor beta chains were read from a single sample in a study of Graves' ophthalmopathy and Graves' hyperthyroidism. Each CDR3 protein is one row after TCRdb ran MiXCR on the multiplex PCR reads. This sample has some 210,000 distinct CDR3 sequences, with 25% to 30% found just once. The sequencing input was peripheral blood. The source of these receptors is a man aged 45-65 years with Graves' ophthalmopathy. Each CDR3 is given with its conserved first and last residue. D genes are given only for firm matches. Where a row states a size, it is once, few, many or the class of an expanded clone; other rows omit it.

CSARGEGHLYEQYF TGCAGTGCTAGAGGTGAGGGACACCTCTACGAGCAGTACTTC TRBJ2-7 TRBV20-1 many 14 .
CASWVGLSSYEQYF TGTGCCAGCTGGGTCGGGCTGAGCTCCTACGAGCAGTACTTC TRBJ2-7 TRBV6-2/TRBV6-3 . 14 .
CAWSRDSYNYGYTF TGTGCCTGGAGCCGGGACAGCTATAACTATGGCTACACCTTC TRBJ1-2 TRBV30 few 14 TRBD1
CASSLFTHSEAFF TGTGCCAGCAGTTTATTTACGCACTCTGAAGCTTTCTTT TRBJ1-1 TRBV28 . 13 .
CSATEGVNTEAFF TGCAGTGCAACTGAAGGGGTGAACACTGAAGCTTTCTTT TRBJ1-1 TRBV20-1 . 13 .
CASSLDANLRGGYTF TGTGCCAGCAGCTTAGATGCGAACCTACGTGGTGGCTACACCTTC TRBJ1-2 TRBV7-2 many 15 .
CASSLVSGRFAYEQYF TGTGCCAGCAGCTTAGTTAGCGGGAGGTTCGCCTACGAGCAGTACTTC TRBJ2-7 TRBV11-2 few 16 TRBD2
CASSPDRVTVGELFF TGTGCCAGCAGCCCCGACAGGGTGACGGTCGGGGAGCTGTTTTTT TRBJ2-2 TRBV6-2/TRBV6-3 . 15 TRBD1
CASSPSTGTQYF TGTGCCAGCTCCCCCTCCACGGGGACCCAGTACTTC TRBJ2-5 TRBV18 many 12 .
CAWRRPGQQETQYF TGTGCCTGGAGGAGACCTGGACAGCAAGAGACCCAGTACTTC TRBJ2-5 TRBV30 many 14 .
CARGTSPVREQYF TGTGCCAGGGGGACTAGCCCGGTTCGCGAGCAGTACTTC TRBJ2-7 TRBV19 . 13 TRBD2
CASKDKGLAFRAQYF TGTGCCAGCAAAGACAAGGGACTGGCCTTCAGGGCCCAGTACTTC TRBJ2-5 TRBV6-2/TRBV6-3 . 15 .
CSVPGQGNPYGYTF TGCAGCGTGCCGGGACAGGGGAACCCCTATGGCTACACCTTC TRBJ1-2 TRBV29-1 many 14 TRBD1
CASSYLDRAEQYF TGTGCCAGCAGTTACCTGGACAGGGCCGAGCAGTACTTC TRBJ2-7 TRBV6-5 . 13 TRBD1
CASSQIQEKETQYF TGTGCCAGCAGCCAAATTCAAGAGAAAGAGACCCAGTACTTC TRBJ2-5 TRBV7-2 . 14 .
CATLHGGSQHPGYF TGTGCCACCCTCCACGGGGGCAGCCAACACCCCGGGTACTTC TRBJ2-5 TRBV28 . 14 .
CASSYGDRGSGYTF TGTGCCAGCAGTTATGGGGACAGGGGGTCAGGCTACACCTTC TRBJ1-2 TRBV6-5 many 14 TRBD1
CASSWEQGGYEQYF TGCGCCAGCAGCTGGGAACAGGGGGGCTACGAGCAGTACTTC TRBJ2-7 TRBV5-1 many 14 TRBD1
CASSQETAPYSPLHF TGTGCCAGCAGCCAAGAGACAGCTCCATATTCACCCCTCCACTTT TRBJ1-6 TRBV4-2 many 15 .
CSARGGTYQETQYF TGCAGTGCTAGAGGAGGGACGTATCAAGAGACCCAGTACTTC TRBJ2-5 TRBV20-1 many 14 .
CATSRDTGNTEAFF TGTGCCACCAGCAGAGATACGGGGAACACTGAAGCTTTCTTT TRBJ1-1 TRBV15 once 14 .
CAGSASRLLKETQYF TGTGCCGGGTCGGCATCCCGCCTCCTTAAAGAGACCCAGTACTTC TRBJ2-5 TRBV28 many 15 .
CASSSPQGIGELFF TGTGCCAGCAGCTCACCACAGGGTATCGGGGAGCTGTTTTTT TRBJ2-2 TRBV13 many 14 .